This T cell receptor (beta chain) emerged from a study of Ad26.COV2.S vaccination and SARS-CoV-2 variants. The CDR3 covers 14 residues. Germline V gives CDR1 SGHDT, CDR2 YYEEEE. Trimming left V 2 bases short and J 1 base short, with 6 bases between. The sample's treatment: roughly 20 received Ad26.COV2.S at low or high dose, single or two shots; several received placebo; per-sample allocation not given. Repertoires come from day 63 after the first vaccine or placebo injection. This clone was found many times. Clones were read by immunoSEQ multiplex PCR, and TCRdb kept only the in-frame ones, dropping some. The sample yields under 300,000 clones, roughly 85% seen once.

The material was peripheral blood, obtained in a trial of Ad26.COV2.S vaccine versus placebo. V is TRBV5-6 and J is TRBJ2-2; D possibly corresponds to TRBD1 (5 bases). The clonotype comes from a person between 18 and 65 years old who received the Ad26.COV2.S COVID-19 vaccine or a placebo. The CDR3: CASSFGQNTGELFF. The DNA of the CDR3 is TGTGCCAGCAGCTTCGGACAGAACACCGGGGAGCTGTTTTTT.